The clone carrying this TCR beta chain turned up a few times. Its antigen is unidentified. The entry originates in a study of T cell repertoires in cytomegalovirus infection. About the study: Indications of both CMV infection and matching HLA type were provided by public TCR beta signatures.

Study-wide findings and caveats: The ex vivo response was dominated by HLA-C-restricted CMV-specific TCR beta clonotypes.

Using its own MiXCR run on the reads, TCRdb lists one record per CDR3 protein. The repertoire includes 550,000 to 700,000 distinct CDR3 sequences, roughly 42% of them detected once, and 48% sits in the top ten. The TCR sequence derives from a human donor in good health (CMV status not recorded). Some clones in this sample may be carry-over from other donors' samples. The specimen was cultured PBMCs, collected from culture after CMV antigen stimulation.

The DNA of the CDR3 is TGTGCCAGCAGCTTAGAAGGGCAGGCGAATTCACCCCTCCACTTT. This encodes CASSLEGQANSPLHF. The rearrangement links TRBV7-2 to TRBJ1-6, with D unresolved. The CDR3 covers 15 residues. Germline CDR1 is SGHTA and CDR2 is FQGNSA. V lost 1 base to trimming and J lost 7 bases, with 11 bases between them. Complete variable domain (other parts from reference TRBV7-2 and TRBJ1-6): GAGVSQSPSNKVTEKGKDVELRCDPISGHTALYWYRQSLGQGLEFLIYFQGNSAPDKSGLPSDRFSAERTGGSVSTLTIQRTQQEDSAVYLCASSLEGQANSPLHFGNGTRLTVT.